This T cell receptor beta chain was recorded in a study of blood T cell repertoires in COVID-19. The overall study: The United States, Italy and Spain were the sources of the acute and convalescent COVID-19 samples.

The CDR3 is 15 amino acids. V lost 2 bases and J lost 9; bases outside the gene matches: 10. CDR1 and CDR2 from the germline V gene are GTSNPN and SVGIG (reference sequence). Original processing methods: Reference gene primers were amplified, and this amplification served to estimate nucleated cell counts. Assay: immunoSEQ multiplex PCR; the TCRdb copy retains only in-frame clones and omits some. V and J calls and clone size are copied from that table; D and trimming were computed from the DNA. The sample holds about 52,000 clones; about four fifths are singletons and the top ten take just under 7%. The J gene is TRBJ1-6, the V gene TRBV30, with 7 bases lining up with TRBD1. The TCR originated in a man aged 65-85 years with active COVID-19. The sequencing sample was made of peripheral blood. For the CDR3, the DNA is TGTGCCTGGAGTCGCCCGACAGGGCCTGGTTCACCCCTCCACTTT. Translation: CAWSRPTGPGSPLHF.